These 17 T cell receptor beta chains were sequenced from one sample in a study of blood T cells in healthy people across ages. A second PCR of 7 to 11 cycles used a sample-barcoded 5' primer and a J-beta primer mix. TCRdb called the 5' RACE reads again in MiXCR, with one record for every CDR3 protein. The sample contains over 500,000 distinct CDR3 sequences, 52% of which appear only once. Sequenced material: blood. The receptor source for this set is an elderly woman in good health.

This clonotype was observed a handful of times. This chain uses TRBV7-2 with TRBJ2-1, with D possibly matching TRBD2 (5 bases). CDR1 SGHTA and CDR2 FQGNSA come from the germline V gene. V was cut by 4 bases and J by 0 bases, with 13 bases left in between. The CDR3 sequence is 16 residues long. The CDR3 here is CASSSAAGVSYNEQFF. As DNA, the CDR3 is TGTGCCAGCAGCTCAGCGGCGGGTGTCTCCTACAATGAGCAGTTCTTC.

There are many counts of this clonotype. V usage is TRBV25-1 and J usage is TRBJ2-7; 7 nucleotides align to TRBD1. With 7 bases clipped from V and 3 bases from J, the junction kept 9 bases outside the gene matches. From germline, CDR1 is MGHDK and CDR2 SYGVNS. This CDR3 is 14 amino acids long. CDR3 amino acids: CASIPPRDSYEQYF. CDR3 coding DNA: TGTGCCAGCATACCCCCTAGGGACAGCTACGAGCAGTACTTC.

This clonotype was seen at least ten times. The rearrangement uses TRBV9 and TRBJ2-6; D call uncertain. The V gene lost 0 bases and the J gene lost 0 bases, with 13 bases spanning the gap. CDR1 and CDR2 (germline): SGDLS, YYNGEE. The CDR3 totals 18 residues. The CDR3 coding sequence is TGTGCCAGCAGCGTAGGTTCCTGGCGGAGCTCTGGGGCCAACGTCCTGACTTTC. This translates into CASSVGSWRSSGANVLTF.

This clonotype was recorded at least ten times. The V call is TRBV7-9, the J call TRBJ2-7, with D possibly TRBD1 on 6 matching bases. CDR1 is SEHNR, CDR2 FQNEAQ, per germline (reference sequence). Trimming pared 8 bases from V and 3 bases from J, leaving 11 bases between. The CDR3 loop spans 12 amino acids. The CDR3 nucleotides are TGTGCCAGCGGCCCACAGGGCTACGAGCAGTACTTC. This sequence encodes CASGPQGYEQYF.

This sequence joins TRBV7-9 and TRBJ1-2; possibly TRBD1 for D (6 bases). The V gene lost 7 bases and the J gene lost 4 bases, with 16 bases spanning the gap. This CDR3 has 14 amino acids. Germline V lookup: CDR1 SEHNR, CDR2 FQNEAQ (reference sequence). CDR3 coding DNA: TGTGCCAGCACCCCGCAAGGACAGAGCTATGGCTACACCTTC. It translates to CASTPQGQSYGYTF.

The chain combines TRBV28 with TRBJ2-2; a possible D gene is TRBD2 (6 bases). The germline V gene has CDR1 MDHEN and CDR2 SYDVKM. The V and J ends lost 6 bases and 4 bases respectively, with 12 bases between them. The CDR3 has 14 residues. CDR3 loop: CASSPTRLTGELFF. The CDR3 DNA reads TGTGCCAGCAGCCCGACTAGACTCACCGGGGAGCTGTTTTTT. Full variable domain (missing parts from reference TRBV28 and TRBJ2-2): DVKVTQSSRYLVKRTGEKVFLECVQDMDHENMFWYRQDPGLGLRLIYFSYDVKMKEKGDIPEGYSVSREKKERFSLILESASTNQTSMYLCASSPTRLTGELFFGEGSRLTVL.

V and J are TRBV6-5 and TRBJ2-3; D gene ambiguous. Germline V CDR1 and CDR2: MNHEY, SVGAGI. Trimming took 4 bases from V and 2 from J, leaving 16 bases between them. There are 16 residues in the CDR3. The CDR3 protein is CASSSSSIPPTDTQYF. The CDR3 DNA reads TGTGCCAGCAGTTCCTCGTCCATCCCCCCCACAGATACGCAGTATTTT.

The chain combines TRBV6-6 with TRBJ2-1, with D possibly TRBD1 on 6 matching bases. The V end was cut by 4 bases, the J end by 5 bases, with 15 bases between. The CDR3 loop spans 15 amino acids. The germline V gene has CDR1 MNHNY and CDR2 SVGAGI (reference sequence). The CDR3 nucleotides read TGTGCCAGCAGTTGGGGAGACAGGATCCACAATGAGCAGTTCTTC. This gives the protein CASSWGDRIHNEQFF.

V and J are TRBV7-9 and TRBJ2-5; 7 bases map to TRBD1. Germline CDR1 is SEHNR and CDR2 is FQNEAQ (reference sequence). The CDR3 loop spans 14 amino acids. Losses at the gene ends were 8 bases for V and 2 bases for J; bases not matched to a gene: 8. Here the CDR3 DNA reads TGTGCCAGCGCTCGGGACAGAAGTCAAGAGACCCAGTACTTC. The encoded protein is CASARDRSQETQYF.

This chain uses TRBV12-3 or TRBV12-4 with TRBJ1-2, with D uncertain. Trimming removed 5 bases at V and 10 bases at J, with 8 bases between. CDR3 length equals 10 residues. CDR3 region: CASSAKDYTF. Here the CDR3 DNA reads TGTGCCAGCAGTGCCAAAGACTACACCTTC.

In the case of this clonotype: A much larger clone differs by one base, so this may be a read error. The chain combines TRBV12-3 or TRBV12-4 with TRBJ1-6; 7 bases fit TRBD1. This CDR3 region has 13 residues. CDR3 sequence (DNA): TGTGCCAGCAGTTTCAGGGGGAATTCACCCCCCCACTTT. It is translated as CASSFRGNSPPHF.

Comment on this clonotype: At one boundary the junction diverges from the germline segment, which might be a read error. This chain links TRBV7-2 with TRBJ1-4, with TRBD1 as a possible D gene (5 bases). The CDR3 is 14 residues long. Germline-derived CDR1 and CDR2 are SGHTA and FQGNSA. CDR3 DNA sequence: TGTGCCTGCAGTCGGTCGCTAGGGGATGAAAAACTGTTTTTT. Residues: CACSRSLGDEKLFF.

This clonotype was recorded many times. The J gene is TRBJ1-6, the V gene TRBV5-1; D possibly corresponds to TRBD1 (6 bases). The CDR3 length is 14 residues. The germline CDR1 and CDR2 sequences are SGHRS and YFSETQ. With 2 bases removed from V and 6 bases from J, the gap between germline ends came to 9 bases. The CDR3 region is CASSFYRANSPLHF. The CDR3 bases are TGCGCCAGCAGCTTTTACAGGGCTAATTCACCCCTCCACTTT.

V is TRBV6-6 and J is TRBJ1-1; D is uncertain. Deletions cut 2 bases from V and 0 bases from J, with 13 bases between. CDR3 length: 16 amino acids. The germline V gene encodes CDR1 MNHNY and CDR2 SVGAGI (reference sequence). The DNA of the CDR3 is TGTGCCAGCAGTTACGGGTCCGGACTCATGAACACTGAAGCTTTCTTT. Translating gives CASSYGSGLMNTEAFF.

The rearrangement uses TRBV5-1 and TRBJ2-4, with D uncertain. V dropped 0 bases and J dropped 8 bases, with 18 bases sitting between them. The CDR3 totals 16 residues. Germline V CDR1 and CDR2: SGHRS, YFSETQ. The CDR3 DNA is TGCGCCAGCAGCTTGGCCCCTGGGCTTCGGGTCGACATTCAGTACTTC. Its translation is CASSLAPGLRVDIQYF.

Concerning this clonotype itself: A much more abundant neighbour one base away suggests this may be a read error. The chain couples TRBV30 to TRBJ2-7; TRBD2 is a possible D gene (5 bases). Per germline, CDR1 GTSNPN and CDR2 SVGIG (reference sequence). CDR3 length: 11 amino acids. The CDR3 DNA reads TGTGCCCGGAGTCGGGGATACGAGCAGTACTTC. It specifies CARSRGYEQYF.

V usage is TRBV20-1 and J usage is TRBJ2-1; 10 positions match TRBD1. After removal of 6 bases from V and 6 bases from J, the junction contained 8 bases not matched to a gene. The germline gives CDR1 DFQATT, CDR2 SNEGSKA (reference sequence). This CDR3 is built from 14 residues. The CDR3 DNA sequence: TGCAGTGCGCCGCTCCGGGACAGGGGCAATGAGCAGTTCTTC. Translated, it gives CSAPLRDRGNEQFF.